One sample yielded the 31 T cell receptor beta chains listed below, sequenced in a study of neurological immune-mediated disorders. Sample time point: longitudinal time-point 3. TCRdb called the 5' RACE reads again in MiXCR, with one record for every CDR3 protein. The table lists tens of thousands of distinct CDR3 sequences, roughly 14% of them singletons. The sample consisted of PBMCs. These receptors all stem from a man aged 25 to 40 in good health.

This clonotype was seen a single time. V is TRBV20-1 and J is TRBJ1-2, with D possibly TRBD1 on 5 matching bases. The CDR3 runs 17 residues. The germline CDR1 and CDR2 sequences are DFQATT and SNEGSKA (reference sequence). The V gene lost 1 base and the J gene lost 4 bases, with 22 bases spanning the gap. CDR3 region: CSARVQDSYRLVYGYTF. CDR3 coding DNA: TGCAGTGCTAGAGTTCAGGACTCTTACAGGCTCGTCTATGGCTACACCTTC.

This clonotype was seen many times. J is TRBJ1-2 and V is TRBV29-1; D is ambiguous. Per the germline V gene, CDR1 is SQVTM and CDR2 is ANQGSEA. The CDR3 length is 11 residues. The V end lost 3 bases, the J end lost 0 bases, and 2 bases lay between the germline ends. The CDR3 is CSVEANYGYTF. The CDR3, as DNA: TGCAGCGTTGAGGCTAACTATGGCTACACCTTC. The full variable domain, with the rest looked up from reference TRBV29-1 and TRBJ1-2, is SAVISQKPSRDICQRGTSLTIQCQVDSQVTMMFWYRQQPGQSLTLIATANQGSEATYESGFVIDKFPISRPNLTFSTLTVSNMSPEDSSIYLCSVEANYGYTFGSGTRLTVV.

This clonotype appeared many times. The chain links TRBV7-8 to TRBJ2-1, with 10 nucleotides matching TRBD1. The CDR3 extends over 17 amino acids. The J segment lost 3 bases and the V segment lost 5 bases, leaving 10 bases of the junction unmatched. From germline, CDR1 is SGHVS and CDR2 FQNEAQ. The CDR3: CASSPVMGQGYYNEQFF. CDR3 coding DNA: TGTGCCAGCAGCCCTGTGATGGGACAGGGGTACTACAATGAGCAGTTCTTC.

This clonotype was observed many times. V and J are TRBV20-1 and TRBJ1-6, with TRBD1 matching over 8 bases. The length of the CDR3 is 13 residues. V shed 6 bases, J shed 8 bases, and the junction held 6 bases outside the gene matches. Germline CDR1 is DFQATT and CDR2 is SNEGSKA (reference sequence). The CDR3 sequence is CSARDRTYSPLHF. As DNA, the CDR3 is TGCAGTGCGCGGGACAGGACCTATTCACCCCTCCACTTT.

The rearrangement uses TRBV19 and TRBJ2-7; no clear D. The CDR3 length is 15 residues. CDR1 is LNHDA and CDR2 is SQIVND in the germline V gene (reference sequence). V dropped 3 bases and J dropped 2 bases, with 14 bases sitting between them. The CDR3 spells CASSIGSQLTYEQYF. CDR3 in DNA: TGTGCCAGTAGTATTGGGTCCCAACTTACCTACGAGCAGTACTTC.

In this sample, this clonotype turned up many times. The chain employs TRBV20-1 and TRBJ1-1; TRBD1 aligns across 9 bases. CDR3 length: 15 residues. V was pared by 3 bases and J by 11 bases, with 16 bases of the junction left unmatched. CDR1 is DFQATT and CDR2 is SNEGSKA in the germline V gene (reference sequence). The CDR3 reads CSARSGTGLIGFAFF. CDR3 sequence (DNA): TGCAGTGCTAGGTCAGGGACAGGGTTGATTGGGTTTGCTTTCTTT.

In regard to this clonotype: With a much larger clone just one base away, this may be a read error. The chain recombines TRBV7-6 with TRBJ1-5; perhaps TRBD1 as D (5 bases). This CDR3 has 13 residues. Trimming pared 7 bases from V and 6 bases from J, leaving 13 bases between. Germline lookup yields CDR1 SGHVS and CDR2 FNYEAQ. CDR3 sequence: CASNLNGGQPQHF. CDR3 coding DNA: TGTGCCAGCAATTTAAATGGGGGTCAGCCCCAGCATTTT.

This clonotype was recorded many times. The V and J genes are TRBV28 and TRBJ1-4; perhaps TRBD1 as D (5 bases). Germline V gene sequence: CDR1 MDHEN, CDR2 SYDVKM. CDR3 length: 14 amino acids. V lost 7 bases, J lost 7 bases, and 16 bases lay in between. The CDR3 here is CASKVGGEAEKLFF. The CDR3 DNA reads TGTGCCAGCAAAGTGGGGGGTGAGGCTGAAAAACTGTTTTTT.

The chain employs TRBV4-1 and TRBJ2-5; TRBD1 might be the D (5 bases). Germline V gives CDR1 MGHRA, CDR2 YSYEKL. Between the trimmed V and J ends, which lost 0 bases and 6 bases, there was a span of 14 bases. The CDR3 has 15 residues. This CDR3 is CASSQDNQGPKTQYF. The CDR3 DNA is TGCGCCAGCAGCCAAGATAATCAGGGCCCCAAGACCCAGTACTTC.

This clonotype was seen more than once but under ten times. The chain is built from TRBV7-9 and TRBJ2-1; TRBD2 might be the D (6 bases). The CDR3 has 14 residues. Germline V gene sequence: CDR1 SEHNR, CDR2 FQNEAQ (reference sequence). The germline V and J ends were trimmed by 1 base and 6 bases, with 10 bases remaining between them. This CDR3 reads CASSLGASANEQFF. CDR3 DNA sequence: TGTGCCAGCAGCTTAGGGGCTAGCGCCAATGAGCAGTTCTTC.

At least ten counts were recorded for this clonotype. V is TRBV27 and J is TRBJ2-3; 7 positions agree with TRBD1. The CDR3 is made up of 15 amino acids. Germline values: CDR1 MNHEY, CDR2 SMNVEV (reference sequence). The V gene end was trimmed by 3 bases and the J gene end by 2 bases; junction bases not matched to a gene: 5. The DNA of the CDR3 is TGTGCCAGCAGTTTGAGGGGGCGAGACACAGATACGCAGTATTTT. It codes for CASSLRGRDTDTQYF.

The table lists this clonotype with many counts. This sequence joins TRBV5-1 and TRBJ2-3; 7 nucleotides match TRBD1. From germline, CDR1 is SGHRS and CDR2 YFSETQ. Trimming removed 5 bases from V and 1 base from J; junction bases left unmatched: 4. This CDR3 is 14 amino acids long. DNA for the CDR3: TGCGCCAGCAGGGCCGGGACAGGCACAGATACGCAGTATTTT. Translation: CASRAGTGTDTQYF.

This clonotype appeared many times. The V and J genes are TRBV28 and TRBJ2-3; the match to TRBD2 covers 7 bases. This CDR3 is 12 amino acids long. The ends lost 8 bases at V and 4 bases at J; junction bases unmatched: 3. The V gene's germline CDR1 is MDHEN and CDR2 SYDVKM. The DNA for the CDR3 is TGTGCCAGCGGGAGCGGGGCAGATACGCAGTATTTT. This translates into CASGSGADTQYF.

This clonotype was seen ten or more times. The chain is built from TRBV20-1 and TRBJ2-7; unclear D gene. V was pared by 2 bases and J by 7 bases, with 9 bases between. CDR3 length: 11 residues. Germline assignment: CDR1 DFQATT and CDR2 SNEGSKA (reference sequence). The CDR3, as DNA: TGCAGTGCTAGACCGGAGAAGGAGCAGTACTTC. Protein product: CSARPEKEQYF.

This clonotype has more than one count but fewer than ten. This sequence joins TRBV3-1 and TRBJ2-7; no firm D call. V lost 3 bases and J lost 8, with 14 bases in between. From germline, CDR1 is LGHDT and CDR2 YNNKEL (reference sequence). The CDR3 sequence is 13 residues long. The CDR3 is CASSQGRALQQYF. The CDR3 DNA is TGTGCCAGCAGCCAGGGTAGGGCCTTGCAGCAGTACTTC.

Regarding this clonotype: A read error may be the cause here, since a much bigger clone is one base away. The chain recombines TRBV20-1 with TRBJ2-3; maybe TRBD1 (5 bases). Trimming pared 1 base from V and 4 bases from J, leaving 18 bases between. CDR3 length equals 16 residues. The germline gives CDR1 DFQATT, CDR2 SNEGSKA (reference sequence). CDR3 sequence reads: CSARVYQDMQSDTQYF. Here the CDR3 DNA reads TGCAGTGCTAGAGTCTACCAGGACATGCAGTCAGATACGCAGTATTTT.

This clonotype was seen a handful of times. V is TRBV6-1 and J is TRBJ2-6, with a tentative D call TRBD1 (6 bases). V lost 10 bases to trimming and J lost 0 bases, with 13 bases between them. The CDR3 is 15 residues long. The germline V gene encodes CDR1 MNHNS and CDR2 SASEGT. In DNA, the CDR3 is TGTGCCACTCAAACAGGGAGCTCTGGGGCCAACGTCCTGACTTTC. Its translation: CATQTGSSGANVLTF.

This clonotype has just one count. CDR3 region: CSARWGTGVTGELFF. In nucleotides, the CDR3 is TGCAGTGCCAGATGGGGAACAGGAGTAACCGGGGAGCTGTTTTTT. The V and J genes are TRBV20-1 and TRBJ2-2; possible D gene TRBD1, 5 bases. The CDR3 spans 15 residues. The germline V gene encodes CDR1 DFQATT and CDR2 SNEGSKA (reference sequence). V lost 6 bases to trimming and J lost 5 bases, with 19 bases between them.

This clonotype came up many times. The rearrangement uses TRBV7-2 and TRBJ2-1, with TRBD2 matching 8 bases. The CDR3 spans 15 residues. CDR1 is SGHTA, CDR2 FQGNSA, per germline. Trimming took 2 bases from V and 6 from J; bases not matched to a gene: 6. CDR3: CASSLTGRGVNEQFF. Written as DNA, the CDR3 is TGTGCCAGCAGCTTAACCGGGAGGGGGGTCAATGAGCAGTTCTTC.

Comment on this clonotype: The CDR3 does not end in the conserved phenylalanine or tryptophan, so this is likely a read error. The gene calls are TRBV5-1 and TRBJ2-7; a weak D match, TRBD1 (6 bases). CDR3 length: 14 residues. V was shortened by 7 bases and J by 8 bases, with 22 bases between the two germline ends. The germline CDR1 and CDR2 sequences are SGHRS and YFSETQ. The DNA of the CDR3 is TGCGCCAGCTCCAGAGCAGGCCCGAGGGACAAGCAGTACATC. This sequence encodes CASSRAGPRDKQYI.

This clonotype was detected ten times or more. The rearrangement uses TRBV5-1 and TRBJ2-1, with 7 bases identical to TRBD2. In germline, CDR1 is SGHRS, CDR2 YFSETQ. The CDR3 covers 17 residues. V lost 2 bases, J lost 2 bases, and 10 bases stayed unmatched. The CDR3 loop is CASSFTGGSRAYNEQFF. As DNA, the CDR3 is TGCGCCAGCAGCTTTACTGGCGGGAGTAGGGCCTACAATGAGCAGTTCTTC.

The J gene is TRBJ1-1, the V gene TRBV12-3 or TRBV12-4; D gene unclear. V gave up 3 bases and J gave up 0 bases, with 11 bases separating them. CDR3 length equals 15 residues. As DNA, the CDR3 is TGTGCCAGCAGTTTTCGGAGGGAGATGAACACTGAAGCTTTCTTT. Translation: CASSFRREMNTEAFF.

This clonotype was recorded many times. The rearrangement links TRBV6-1 to TRBJ2-3; no clear D gene. Between the trimmed V and J ends, which lost 9 bases and 0 bases, there was a span of 10 bases. The CDR3 loop spans 13 amino acids. Germline CDR1 and CDR2: MNHNS and SASEGT. The CDR3 region has the DNA TGTGCCAGTCGTACAGATAGCACAGATACGCAGTATTTT. Translating it yields CASRTDSTDTQYF.

CDR3 nucleotide sequence: TGTGCCAGCGCATTAGTGGGACTAGCGACTCACGAGCAGTACTTC. It translates to CASALVGLATHEQYF. This rearrangement joins TRBV6-6 to TRBJ2-7; 10 bases map to TRBD2. Germline V gene data show CDR1 as MNHNY and CDR2 as SVGAGI (reference sequence). The V gene end was trimmed by 8 bases and the J gene end by 5 bases; junction bases not matched to a gene: 12. The CDR3 runs to 15 residues.

The sample holds many counts of this clonotype. V gene TRBV20-1 combines with J gene TRBJ2-2; possibly TRBD1 for D (6 bases). With 5 bases removed from V and 2 bases from J, the gap between germline ends came to 9 bases. Germline CDR1 is DFQATT and CDR2 is SNEGSKA (reference sequence). CDR3 size: 13 residues. The CDR3 DNA reads as TGCAGTGCTTGGGACATCAACACCGGGGAGCTGTTTTTT. Translation gives CSAWDINTGELFF.

This clonotype was counted at least ten times. The V call is TRBV20-1, the J call TRBJ1-3; D possibly corresponds to TRBD1 (5 bases). The germline V gene encodes CDR1 DFQATT and CDR2 SNEGSKA (reference sequence). This CDR3 has 14 amino acids. Trimming took 3 bases from V and 0 from J, leaving 9 bases between them. CDR3 DNA: TGCAGTGCTAGCCTAGGGACCTCTGGAAACACCATATATTTT. This codes for CSASLGTSGNTIYF.

This clonotype has more than one count but fewer than ten. The chain uses TRBV6-6 and TRBJ2-6; D is ambiguous. The CDR3 contains 14 residues. Trimming stripped 8 bases from V and 2 bases from J, with 10 bases between. Germline CDR1 MNHNY, CDR2 SVGAGI (reference sequence). CDR3 in amino acids: CASFARAGANVLTF. CDR3 in DNA: TGTGCCAGCTTTGCCCGGGCTGGGGCCAACGTCCTGACTTTC.

This clonotype occurred many times. The rearrangement uses TRBV10-3 and TRBJ2-3; D not certain. CDR1 is ENHRY and CDR2 is SYGVKD in the germline V gene. Trimming stripped 0 bases from V and 3 bases from J, with 10 bases between. This CDR3 contains 15 residues. CDR3 loop: CAISESGTGTDTQYF. The DNA for the CDR3 is TGTGCCATCAGTGAGTCCGGCACTGGAACAGATACGCAGTATTTT.

This clonotype was seen many times. The V and J genes are TRBV12-3 or TRBV12-4 and TRBJ2-7; 8 nucleotides align to TRBD1. The trim removed 5 bases at V and 3 bases at J, leaving 6 bases unmatched. CDR3 length: 14 amino acids. The CDR3 here is CASSQRQGYYEQYF. For the CDR3, the DNA is TGTGCCAGCAGTCAACGACAGGGGTACTACGAGCAGTACTTC.

Many counts were recorded for this clonotype. The rearrangement joins TRBV28 to TRBJ2-2; D gene uncertain. This CDR3 has 10 amino acids. Trimming stripped 10 bases from V and 7 bases from J, with 7 bases between. Germline values: CDR1 MDHEN, CDR2 SYDVKM. The CDR3 protein is CAISGGELFF. The CDR3 nucleotides are TGTGCCATCTCAGGCGGGGAGCTGTTTTTT.

At least ten counts were recorded for this clonotype. The chain combines TRBV28 with TRBJ2-3; the D is unclear. V was cut by 4 bases and J by 0 bases, with 14 bases left in between. CDR1 is MDHEN and CDR2 is SYDVKM in the germline V gene. The CDR3 contains 16 residues. CDR3 loop: CASSSWQEISTDTQYF. Written as DNA, the CDR3 is TGTGCCAGCAGTTCGTGGCAGGAGATTAGCACAGATACGCAGTATTTT. Based on the CDR3 plus reference TRBV28 and TRBJ2-3, the full variable domain is DVKVTQSSRYLVKRTGEKVFLECVQDMDHENMFWYRQDPGLGLRLIYFSYDVKMKEKGDIPEGYSVSREKKERFSLILESASTNQTSMYLCASSSWQEISTDTQYFGPGTRLTVL.